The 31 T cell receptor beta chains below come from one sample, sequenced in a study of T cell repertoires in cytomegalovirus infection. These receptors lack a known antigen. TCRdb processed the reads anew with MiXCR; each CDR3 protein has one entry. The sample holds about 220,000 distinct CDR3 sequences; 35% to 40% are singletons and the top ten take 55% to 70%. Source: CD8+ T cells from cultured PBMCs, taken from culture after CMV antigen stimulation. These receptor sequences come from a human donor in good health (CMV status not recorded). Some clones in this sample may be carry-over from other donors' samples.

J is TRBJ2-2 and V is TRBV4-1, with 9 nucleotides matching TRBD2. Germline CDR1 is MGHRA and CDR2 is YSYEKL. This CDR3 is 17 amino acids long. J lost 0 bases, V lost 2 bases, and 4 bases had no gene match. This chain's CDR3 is CASSQWVAGANTGELFF. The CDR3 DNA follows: TGCGCCAGCAGCCAATGGGTAGCGGGAGCGAACACCGGGGAGCTGTTTTTT.

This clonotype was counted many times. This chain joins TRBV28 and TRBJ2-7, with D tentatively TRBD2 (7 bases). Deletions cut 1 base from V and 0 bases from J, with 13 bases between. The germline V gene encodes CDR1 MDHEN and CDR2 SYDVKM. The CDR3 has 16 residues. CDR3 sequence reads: CASSLFLADSSYEQYF. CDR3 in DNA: TGTGCCAGCAGTTTATTTCTAGCGGACAGCTCCTACGAGCAGTACTTC.

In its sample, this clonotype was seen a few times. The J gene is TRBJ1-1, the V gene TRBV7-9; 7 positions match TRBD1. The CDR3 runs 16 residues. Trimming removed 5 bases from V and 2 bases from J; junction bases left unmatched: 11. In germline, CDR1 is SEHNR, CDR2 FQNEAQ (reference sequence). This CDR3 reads CASSPRVTGINTEAFF. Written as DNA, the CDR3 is TGTGCCAGCAGCCCCCGGGTGACAGGGATTAACACTGAAGCTTTCTTT.

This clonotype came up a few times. As DNA, the CDR3 is TGTGCCAGTAGTATAGAAGGGGCGGCGACCCAGTACTTC. Translation gives CASSIEGAATQYF. This rearrangement joins TRBV19 to TRBJ2-5; possible D gene TRBD1, 5 bases. The CDR3 is made up of 13 amino acids. Germline CDR1 and CDR2: LNHDA and SQIVND (reference sequence). The germline V and J ends were trimmed by 0 bases and 7 bases, with 9 bases remaining between them.

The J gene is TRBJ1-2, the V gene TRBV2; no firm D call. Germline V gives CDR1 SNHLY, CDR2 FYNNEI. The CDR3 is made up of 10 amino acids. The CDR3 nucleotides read TGTGCAGCGGGCAGTCTAGGCTACACCTTC. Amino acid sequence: CAAGSLGYTF.

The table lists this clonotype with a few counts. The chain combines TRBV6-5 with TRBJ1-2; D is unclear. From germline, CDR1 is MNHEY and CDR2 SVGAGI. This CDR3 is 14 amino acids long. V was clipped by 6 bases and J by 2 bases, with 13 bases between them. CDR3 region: CASRFGPGNYGYTF. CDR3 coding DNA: TGTGCCAGCAGGTTCGGACCGGGAAACTATGGCTACACCTTC.

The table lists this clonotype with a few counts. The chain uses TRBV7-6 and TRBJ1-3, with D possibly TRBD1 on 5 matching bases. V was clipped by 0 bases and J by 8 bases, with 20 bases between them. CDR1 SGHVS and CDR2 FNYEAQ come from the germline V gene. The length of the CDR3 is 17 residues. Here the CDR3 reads CASSLARRQGVVYTIYF. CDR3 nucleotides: TGTGCCAGCAGCTTAGCGCGCCGGCAGGGCGTAGTGTACACCATATATTTT. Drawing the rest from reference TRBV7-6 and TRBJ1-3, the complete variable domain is GAGVSQSPRYKVTKRGQDVALRCDPISGHVSLYWYRQALGQGPEFLTYFNYEAQQDKSGLPNDRFSAERPEGSISTLTIQRTEQRDSAMYRCASSLARRQGVVYTIYFGEGSWLTVV.

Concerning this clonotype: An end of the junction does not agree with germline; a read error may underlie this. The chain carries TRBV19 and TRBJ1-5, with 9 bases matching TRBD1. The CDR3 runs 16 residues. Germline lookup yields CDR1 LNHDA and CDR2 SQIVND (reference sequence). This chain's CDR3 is CASNPGQGYSNQPPHF. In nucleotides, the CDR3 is TGTGCCAGTAATCCGGGACAGGGTTATAGCAATCAGCCCCCGCATTTT.

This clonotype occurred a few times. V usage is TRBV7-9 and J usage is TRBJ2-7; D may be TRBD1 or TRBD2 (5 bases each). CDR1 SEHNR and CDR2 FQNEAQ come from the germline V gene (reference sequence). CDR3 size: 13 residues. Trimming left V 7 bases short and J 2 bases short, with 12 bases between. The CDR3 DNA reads TGTGCCAGCACCCCCGGGGCGCCCTACGAGCAGTACTTC. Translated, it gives CASTPGAPYEQYF.

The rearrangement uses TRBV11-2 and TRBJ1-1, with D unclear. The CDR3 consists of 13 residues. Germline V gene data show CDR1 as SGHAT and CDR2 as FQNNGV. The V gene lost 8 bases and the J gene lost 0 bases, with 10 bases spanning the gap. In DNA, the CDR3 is TGTGCCAGCTCCACGGGGTTGAACACTGAAGCTTTCTTT. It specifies CASSTGLNTEAFF.

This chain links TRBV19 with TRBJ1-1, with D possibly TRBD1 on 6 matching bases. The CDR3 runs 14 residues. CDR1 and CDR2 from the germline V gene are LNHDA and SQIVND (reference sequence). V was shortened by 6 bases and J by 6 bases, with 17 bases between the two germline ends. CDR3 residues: CASSPLGGGPEAFF. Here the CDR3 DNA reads TGTGCCAGTAGCCCCCTTGGGGGCGGGCCTGAAGCTTTCTTT.

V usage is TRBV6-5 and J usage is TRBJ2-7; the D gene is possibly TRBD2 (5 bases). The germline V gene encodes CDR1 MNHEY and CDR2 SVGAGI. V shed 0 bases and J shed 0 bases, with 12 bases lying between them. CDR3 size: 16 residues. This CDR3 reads CASSYSRGRSSYEQYF. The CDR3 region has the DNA TGTGCCAGCAGTTACTCAAGAGGGAGAAGCTCCTACGAGCAGTACTTC.

This CDR3 reads CASSETGDSWEQYF. As DNA, the CDR3 is TGTGCCAGCAGCGAAACAGGGGATTCATGGGAGCAGTACTTC. The chain joins TRBV9 to TRBJ2-7, with 7 bases lining up with TRBD1. The CDR3 covers 14 residues. In germline, CDR1 is SGDLS, CDR2 YYNGEE. Trimming took 3 bases from V and 7 from J; bases not matched to a gene: 10.

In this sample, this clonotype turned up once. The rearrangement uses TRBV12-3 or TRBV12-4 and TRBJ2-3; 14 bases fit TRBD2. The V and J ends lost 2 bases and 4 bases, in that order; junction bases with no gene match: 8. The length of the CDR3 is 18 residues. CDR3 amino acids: CASSLQPGLAGVSDTQYF. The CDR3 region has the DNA TGTGCCAGCAGTTTACAACCGGGACTAGCGGGAGTCTCAGATACGCAGTATTTT.

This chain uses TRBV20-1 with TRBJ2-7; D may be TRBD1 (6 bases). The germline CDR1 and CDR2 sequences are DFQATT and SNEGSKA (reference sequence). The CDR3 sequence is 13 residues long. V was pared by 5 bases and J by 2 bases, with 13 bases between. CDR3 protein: CSARTVDTYEQYF. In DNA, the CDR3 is TGCAGTGCTCGGACAGTCGACACCTACGAGCAGTACTTC.

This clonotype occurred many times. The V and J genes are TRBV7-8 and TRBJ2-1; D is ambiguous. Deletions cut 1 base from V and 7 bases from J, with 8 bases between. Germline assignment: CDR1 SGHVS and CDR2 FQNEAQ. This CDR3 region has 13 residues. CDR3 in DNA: TGTGCCAGCAGCTTAGTCCCGGAAAATGAGCAGTTCTTC. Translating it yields CASSLVPENEQFF.

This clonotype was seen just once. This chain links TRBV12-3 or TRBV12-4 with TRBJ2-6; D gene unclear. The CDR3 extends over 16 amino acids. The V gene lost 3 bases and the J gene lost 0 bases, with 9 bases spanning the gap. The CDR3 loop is CASSFGRVSGANVLTF. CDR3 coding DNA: TGTGCCAGCAGTTTCGGCAGAGTCTCTGGGGCCAACGTCCTGACTTTC.

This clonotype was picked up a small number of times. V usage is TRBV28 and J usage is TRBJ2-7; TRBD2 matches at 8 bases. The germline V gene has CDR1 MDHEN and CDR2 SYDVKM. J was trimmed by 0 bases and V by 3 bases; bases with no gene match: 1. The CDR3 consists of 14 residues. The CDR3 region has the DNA TGTGCCAGCAGTTTTAGCGGGACCTCCTACGAGCAGTACTTC. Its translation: CASSFSGTSYEQYF. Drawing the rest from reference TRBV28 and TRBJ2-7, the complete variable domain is DVKVTQSSRYLVKRTGEKVFLECVQDMDHENMFWYRQDPGLGLRLIYFSYDVKMKEKGDIPEGYSVSREKKERFSLILESASTNQTSMYLCASSFSGTSYEQYFGPGTRLTVT.

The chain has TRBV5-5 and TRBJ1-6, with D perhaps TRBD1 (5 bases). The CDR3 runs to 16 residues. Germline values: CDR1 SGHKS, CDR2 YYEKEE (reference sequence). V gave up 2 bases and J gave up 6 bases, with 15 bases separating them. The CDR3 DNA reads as TGTGCCAGCAGCTTCCACCGGGGGTTCGGTAATTCACCCCTCCACTTT. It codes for CASSFHRGFGNSPLHF.

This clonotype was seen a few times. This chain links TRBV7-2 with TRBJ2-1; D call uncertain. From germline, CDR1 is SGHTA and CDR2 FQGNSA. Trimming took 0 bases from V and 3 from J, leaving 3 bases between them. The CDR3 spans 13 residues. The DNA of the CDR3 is TGTGCCAGCAGCTTAGCTTGCTACAATGAGCAGTTCTTC. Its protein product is CASSLACYNEQFF.

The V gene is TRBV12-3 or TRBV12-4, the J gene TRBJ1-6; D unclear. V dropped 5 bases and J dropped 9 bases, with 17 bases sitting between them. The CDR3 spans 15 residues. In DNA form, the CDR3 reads TGTGCCAGCAGTCCGTCGGTCCCAGAGGGTTCACCCCTCCACTTT. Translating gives CASSPSVPEGSPLHF.

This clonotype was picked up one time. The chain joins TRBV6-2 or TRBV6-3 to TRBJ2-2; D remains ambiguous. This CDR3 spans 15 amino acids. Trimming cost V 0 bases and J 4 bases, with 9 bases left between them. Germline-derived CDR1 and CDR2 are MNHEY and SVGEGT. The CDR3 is CASSYSPVVTGELFF. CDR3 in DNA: TGTGCCAGCAGTTACTCTCCGGTCGTCACCGGGGAGCTGTTTTTT.

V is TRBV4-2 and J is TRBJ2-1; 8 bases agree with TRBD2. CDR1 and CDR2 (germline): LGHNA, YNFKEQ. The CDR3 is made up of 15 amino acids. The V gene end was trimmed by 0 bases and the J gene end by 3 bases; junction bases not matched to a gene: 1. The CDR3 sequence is CASSQELADYNEQFF. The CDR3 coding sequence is TGTGCCAGCAGCCAAGAACTAGCGGACTACAATGAGCAGTTCTTC.

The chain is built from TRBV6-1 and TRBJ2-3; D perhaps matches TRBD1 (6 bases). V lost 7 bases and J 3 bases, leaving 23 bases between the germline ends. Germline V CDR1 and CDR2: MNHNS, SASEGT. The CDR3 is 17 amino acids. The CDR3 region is CASIPWGPRGETDTQYF. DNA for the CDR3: TGTGCCAGCATCCCGTGGGGGCCTCGGGGAGAGACAGATACGCAGTATTTT.

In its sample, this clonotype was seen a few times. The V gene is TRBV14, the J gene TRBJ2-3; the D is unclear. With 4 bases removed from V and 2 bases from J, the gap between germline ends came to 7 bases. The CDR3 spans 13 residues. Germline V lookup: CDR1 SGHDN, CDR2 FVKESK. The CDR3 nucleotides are TGTGCCAGCAGCCCCCCAGCCACAGATACGCAGTATTTT. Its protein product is CASSPPATDTQYF.

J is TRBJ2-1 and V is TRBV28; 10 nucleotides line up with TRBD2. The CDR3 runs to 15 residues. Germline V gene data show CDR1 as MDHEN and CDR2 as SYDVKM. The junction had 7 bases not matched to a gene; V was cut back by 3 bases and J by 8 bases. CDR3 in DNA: TGTGCCAGCAGTTTTTTTAGCGGGGGGCGGGATGAGCAGTTCTTC. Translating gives CASSFFSGGRDEQFF.

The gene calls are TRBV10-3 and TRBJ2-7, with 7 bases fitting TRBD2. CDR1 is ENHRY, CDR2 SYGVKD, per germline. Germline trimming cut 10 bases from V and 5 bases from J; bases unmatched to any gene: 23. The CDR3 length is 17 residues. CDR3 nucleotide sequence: TGTGCCACCCACCCAACGTCGACTAGCAGGACGGAACACGAGCAGTACTTC. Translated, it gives CATHPTSTSRTEHEQYF.

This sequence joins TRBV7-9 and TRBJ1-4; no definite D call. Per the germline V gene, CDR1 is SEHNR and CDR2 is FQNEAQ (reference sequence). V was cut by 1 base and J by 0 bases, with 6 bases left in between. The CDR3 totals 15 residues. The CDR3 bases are TGTGCCAGCAGCTTAGACTGGGCAACTAATGAAAAACTGTTTTTT. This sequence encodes CASSLDWATNEKLFF. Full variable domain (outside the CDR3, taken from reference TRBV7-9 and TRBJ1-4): DTGVSQNPRHKITKRGQNVTFRCDPISEHNRLYWYRQTLGQGPEFLTYFQNEAQLEKSRLLSDRFSAERPKGSFSTLEIQRTEQGDSAMYLCASSLDWATNEKLFFGSGTQLSVL.

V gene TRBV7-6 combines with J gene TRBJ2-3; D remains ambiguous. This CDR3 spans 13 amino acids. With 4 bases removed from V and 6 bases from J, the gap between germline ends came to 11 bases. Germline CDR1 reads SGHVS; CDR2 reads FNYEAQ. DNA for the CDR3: TGTGCCAGCAGCTCACCACAAAGGGATACGCAGTATTTT. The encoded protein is CASSSPQRDTQYF.

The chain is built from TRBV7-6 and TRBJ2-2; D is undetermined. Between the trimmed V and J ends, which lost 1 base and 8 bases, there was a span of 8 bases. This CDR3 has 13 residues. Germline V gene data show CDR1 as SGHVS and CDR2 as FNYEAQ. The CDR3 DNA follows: TGTGCCAGCAGCTTAGAAATCCTGGGGGAGCTGTTTTTT. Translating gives CASSLEILGELFF.

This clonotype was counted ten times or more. This CDR3 is CASSSTGTGAYNEQFF. The CDR3 DNA is TGTGCCAGCAGCTCAACCGGGACAGGGGCCTACAATGAGCAGTTCTTC. The chain couples TRBV7-8 to TRBJ2-1; 10 bases are a match to TRBD1. V shed 4 bases, J shed 2 bases, and the junction held 5 bases outside the gene matches. Germline V gene lookup returns CDR1 SGHVS and CDR2 FQNEAQ. This CDR3 region has 16 residues.